This T cell receptor (beta chain) comes out of a study of T cell responses to AZD1222 COVID-19 vaccine. The study's findings and limits: Among spike-specific TCRs, nearly half reportedly target unmutated variant regions. When two AZD1222 doses had been given, Spike-specific TCR breadth and depth rose. The donor cohort was predominantly white British with a female majority, and clonal diversity may have been underestimated.

As concerns this clone: Its antigen is unidentified.

Trimming took off 3 bases at V and 4 bases at J, with 12 bases between the two ends. Germline V lookup: CDR1 SGHTA, CDR2 FQGNSA. This CDR3 has 14 residues. The data were produced by immunoSEQ multiplex PCR, yet TCRdb's version contains in-frame clones alone and is incomplete. Among 90,000 to 120,000 clones listed, about 93% were seen once. This clonotype was obtained from an adult in good health. The chain joins TRBV7-2 to TRBJ1-2; a weak D match, TRBD1 (5 bases). The sequencing here drew on peripheral blood, taken on day 0 of AZD1222 vaccination. This chain's CDR3 is CASSLAGKGYGYTF. The CDR3 DNA reads as TGTGCCAGCAGCTTGGCAGGGAAAGGCTATGGCTACACCTTC. Combining the CDR3 with reference TRBV7-2 and TRBJ1-2 gives the whole variable domain GAGVSQSPSNKVTEKGKDVELRCDPISGHTALYWYRQSLGQGLEFLIYFQGNSAPDKSGLPSDRFSAERTGGSVSTLTIQRTQQEDSAVYLCASSLAGKGYGYTFGSGTRLTVV.